This is a list of T cell receptor beta chains from one sample in a study of cytomegalovirus exposure and HLA in healthy donors. Method: immunoSEQ multiplex PCR; TCRdb's copy keeps in-frame clones and lacks some. This repertoire includes 95,000 to 150,000 clones. The specimen was PBMCs. These TCRs come from a man aged 40-49 years in good health and CMV-seronegative. Each CDR3 is given without its conserved first and last residue. The D gene is left open where the match is weak.

V gene	J gene	D gene	CDR3 protein
TRBV18	TRBJ1-5	NA	ASSPFPQGHSLNQPQH
TRBV19	TRBJ2-2	TRBD1	ASSPPGQSILNTGELF
TRBV11-3	TRBJ2-2	NA	ASSLSLGSNTGELF
TRBV19	TRBJ2-3	TRBD1	ASSIRIWPGQGARDTQY
TRBV7-2	TRBJ2-3	NA	ASSLVDIRSTDTQY
TRBV6-5	TRBJ1-2	NA	ASSYGRGSGGYT
TRBV6-5	TRBJ1-1	NA	ASSYRRTTEAF
TRBV28	TRBJ1-4	TRBD1	ASSTDRGNGKLF
TRBV29-1	TRBJ2-7	TRBD1	SVNTGTGVGEQY
TRBV28	TRBJ1-2	TRBD1	ATTGRDRGRYYGYT
TRBV6-5	TRBJ2-7	TRBD1	ASSSGTGRDEQY
TRBV4-1	TRBJ2-3	NA	ASSQEPVTDTQY
TRBV19	TRBJ2-7	TRBD2	ASSYSAGGPSYEQY
TRBV10-3	TRBJ2-7	NA	AISAPGGGSYEQY
TRBV28	TRBJ1-2	TRBD1	ASSVQGATEGYT
TRBV6-5	TRBJ2-7	NA	ASSYRGSYEQY
TRBV11-3	TRBJ2-2	NA	ASSVGTGVAGELF
TRBV28	TRBJ1-2	NA	ASSSGSGYGYT
TRBV25-1	TRBJ2-3	TRBD2	ASSDLLAGVGDTQY
TRBV9	TRBJ2-7	NA	ASSVVARYDYEQY
TRBV7-6	TRBJ2-2	NA	ASSLGLPGTGELF
TRBV5-1	TRBJ1-2	NA	ASSVTGLYGYT
TRBV7-8	TRBJ2-3	TRBD2	ASSGTSGFPDTQY
TRBV5-6	TRBJ1-5	TRBD1	ASSLGDRENQPQH
TRBV28	TRBJ2-7	TRBD1	ASSFRDRSYEQY
TRBV7-8	TRBJ2-7	NA	ASKLGGYDTYEQY
TRBV9	TRBJ2-5	TRBD2	ASSVEGLAGGPGAETQY
TRBV7-6	TRBJ2-7	TRBD1	ASSDGTGLYEQY
TRBV6-5	TRBJ1-1	NA	ASRIRALRDEAF